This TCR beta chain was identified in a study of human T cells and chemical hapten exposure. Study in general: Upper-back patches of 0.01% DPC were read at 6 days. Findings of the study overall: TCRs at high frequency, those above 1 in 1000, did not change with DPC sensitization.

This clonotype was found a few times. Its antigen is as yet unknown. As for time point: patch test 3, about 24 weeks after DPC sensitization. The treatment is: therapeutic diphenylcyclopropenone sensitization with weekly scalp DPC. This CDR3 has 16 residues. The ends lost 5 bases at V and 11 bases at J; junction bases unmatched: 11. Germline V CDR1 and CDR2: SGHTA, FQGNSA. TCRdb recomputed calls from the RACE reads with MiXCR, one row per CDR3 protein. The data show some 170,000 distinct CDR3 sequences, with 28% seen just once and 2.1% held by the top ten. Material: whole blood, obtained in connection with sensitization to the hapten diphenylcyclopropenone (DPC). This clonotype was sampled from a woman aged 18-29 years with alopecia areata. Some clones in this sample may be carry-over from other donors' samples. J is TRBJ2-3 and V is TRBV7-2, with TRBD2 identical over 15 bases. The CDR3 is CASSIWTSGGARGQYF. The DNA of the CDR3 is TGTGCCAGCAGCATCTGGACTAGCGGGGGGGCCCGTGGGCAGTATTTT. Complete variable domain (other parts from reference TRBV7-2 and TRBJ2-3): GAGVSQSPSNKVTEKGKDVELRCDPISGHTALYWYRQSLGQGLEFLIYFQGNSAPDKSGLPSDRFSAERTGGSVSTLTIQRTQQEDSAVYLCASSIWTSGGARGQYFGPGTRLTVL.